The 32 T cell receptor beta chains in this list originate from one sample, sequenced in a study of naive CD8 T cells in extremely preterm neonates. Study conclusions and caveats: Preterm infants showed shorter CDR3s, fewer N additions and less trimming than older groups.

Extremely preterm deliveries at about 23-28 weeks of gestation provided the preterm samples. These receptors lack a known antigen. Sequencing was performed with immunoSEQ multiplex PCR; in TCRdb, only in-frame clones are kept and a portion is missing. The sample holds more than 20,000 clones, 70% to 90% seen once. The sample taken for sequencing was naive CD8+ T cells from cord blood. The receptors here all came from a boy who was born preterm.

V is TRBV6-6 and J is TRBJ1-6, with D unclear. CDR1 and CDR2 from the germline V gene are MNHNY and SVGAGI (reference sequence). The CDR3 runs 14 residues. Trimming removed 2 bases from V and 0 bases from J, with 2 bases in between. The DNA for the CDR3 is TGTGCCAGCAGTTACAGCTCCTATAATTCACCCCTCCACTTT. Its translation: CASSYSSYNSPLHF.

This clone was observed a handful of times. The chain employs TRBV18 and TRBJ1-1; no reliable D call. Trimming left V 1 base short and J 1 base short, with 1 base between. The CDR3 is 12 residues long. The germline V gene has CDR1 KGHSH and CDR2 LQKENI. The CDR3 DNA follows: TGTGCCAGCTCACCACAGAACACTGAAGCTTTCTTT. Translation gives CASSPQNTEAFF. Drawing the rest from reference TRBV18 and TRBJ1-1, the complete variable domain is NAGVMQNPRHLVRRRGQEARLRCSPMKGHSHVYWYRQLPEEGLKFMVYLQKENIIDESGMPKERFSAEFPKEGPSILRIQQVVRGDSAAYFCASSPQNTEAFFGQGTRLTVV.

The CDR3 coding sequence is TGTGCCATACAGGGGAGGACAGATACGCAGTATTTT. Residues: CAIQGRTDTQYF. The V gene is TRBV27, the J gene TRBJ2-3, with D possibly matching TRBD1 (7 bases). The CDR3 loop spans 12 amino acids. V was cut by 10 bases and J by 3 bases, with 11 bases left in between. Germline loops: CDR1 MNHEY, CDR2 SMNVEV (reference sequence).

The chain has TRBV30 and TRBJ1-1; 8 bases align to TRBD1. The CDR3 is 13 amino acids. Losses at the gene ends were 3 bases for V and 4 bases for J; bases not matched to a gene: 4. Germline V lookup: CDR1 GTSNPN, CDR2 SVGIG (reference sequence). The CDR3 nucleotides are TGTGCCTGGAGCCCCGACAGGGGCACTGAAGCTTTCTTT. Its protein product is CAWSPDRGTEAFF. Full variable domain (rest looked up from reference TRBV30 and TRBJ1-1): SQTIHQWPATLVQPVGSPLSLECTVEGTSNPNLYWYRQAAGRGLQLLFYSVGIGQISSEVPQNLSASRPQDRQFILSSKKLLLSDSGFYLCAWSPDRGTEAFFGQGTRLTVV.

The chain couples TRBV4-3 to TRBJ1-3; D is undetermined. The germline V gene has CDR1 LGHNA and CDR2 YSLEER. The V and J ends lost 0 bases and 4 bases respectively, with 1 base between them. The CDR3 has 12 amino acids. CDR3 amino acids: CASSQEGNTIYF. CDR3 DNA: TGCGCCAGCAGCCAAGAGGGAAACACCATATATTTT.

This chain joins TRBV21-1 and TRBJ2-1; the D segment call TRBD1 is taken from the table without a DNA check. TRBV21-1 is a pseudogene. CDR3 length: 9 residues. The CDR3 loop is CASSAGQFF. The CDR3 DNA is TGTGCCAGCAGCGCAGGGCAGTTCTTC.

This clone was counted a few times. The V gene is TRBV11-2, the J gene TRBJ1-3, with 7 bases identical to TRBD1. CDR1 and CDR2 from the germline V gene are SGHAT and FQNNGV. V was pared by 2 bases and J by 2 bases, with 0 bases of the junction left unmatched. The CDR3 spans 14 residues. DNA of the CDR3: TGTGCCAGCAGCTTACAGGGGGCTGGAAACACCATATATTTT. This sequence encodes CASSLQGAGNTIYF. Full variable domain (outside the CDR3, taken from reference TRBV11-2 and TRBJ1-3): EAGVAQSPRYKIIEKRQSVAFWCNPISGHATLYWYQQILGQGPKLLIQFQNNGVVDDSQLPKDRFSAERLKGVDSTLKIQPAKLEDSAVYLCASSLQGAGNTIYFGEGSWLTVV.

The J gene is TRBJ2-2, the V gene TRBV7-3; maybe TRBD1 (6 bases). The CDR3 is 13 residues long. Deletions cut 3 bases from V and 4 bases from J, with 6 bases between. Germline V gene lookup returns CDR1 SGHTA and CDR2 FQGTGA. The DNA for the CDR3 is TGTGCCAGCAGCTTGGACAGCACCGGGGAGCTGTTTTTT. This gives the protein CASSLDSTGELFF.

The V call is TRBV9, the J call TRBJ2-7, with a tentative D call TRBD1 (6 bases). This CDR3 comprises 14 residues. The germline V gene has CDR1 SGDLS and CDR2 YYNGEE. The germline V and J ends were trimmed by 0 bases and 3 bases, with 10 bases remaining between them. The CDR3 is CASSVGRGGYEQYF. The CDR3 DNA follows: TGTGCCAGCAGCGTAGGGCGAGGGGGCTACGAGCAGTACTTC. Supplemented by reference TRBV9 and TRBJ2-7, the full variable domain reads DSGVTQTPKHLITATGQRVTLRCSPRSGDLSVYWYQQSLDQGLQFLIQYYNGEERAKGNILERFSAQQFPDLHSELNLSSLELGDSALYFCASSVGRGGYEQYFGPGTRLTVT.

This chain joins TRBV5-1 and TRBJ2-7; 13 nucleotides agree with TRBD2. The V gene end was trimmed by 1 base and the J gene end by 2 bases; junction bases not matched to a gene: 0. CDR1 is SGHRS and CDR2 is YFSETQ in the germline V gene. CDR3 length: 15 residues. The CDR3, as DNA: TGCGCCAGCAGCTTGACTAGCGGGGGGGCCTACGAGCAGTACTTC. Encoded protein: CASSLTSGGAYEQYF.

V is TRBV4-1 and J is TRBJ2-7; TRBD2 aligns across 9 bases. Trimming cost V 0 bases and J 0 bases; bases outside gene matches: 3. The CDR3 contains 16 residues. Germline V gene lookup returns CDR1 MGHRA and CDR2 YSYEKL. The CDR3 here is CASSQEARGGSYEQYF. CDR3 DNA sequence: TGCGCCAGCAGCCAAGAAGCGCGGGGGGGCTCCTACGAGCAGTACTTC.

As regards this clone: A much larger clonotype is one base distant, so this may be a read error. This sequence joins TRBV30 and TRBJ2-7; no clear D. Between the trimmed V and J ends, which lost 2 bases and 2 bases, there was a span of 4 bases. This CDR3 contains 11 residues. Germline V gene data show CDR1 as GTSNPN and CDR2 as SVGIG (reference sequence). This chain's CDR3 is CAWSNTYEQYF. CDR3 DNA sequence: TGTGCCTGGAGTAACACCTACGAGCAGTACTTC.

The chain links TRBV5-1 to TRBJ2-1; possibly TRBD1 for D (5 bases). The V end lost 4 bases, the J end lost 4 bases, and 6 bases lay between the germline ends. The CDR3 spans 12 residues. Germline-derived CDR1 and CDR2 are SGHRS and YFSETQ. The CDR3 region has the DNA TGCGCCAGCAGCGACAGTTACAATGAGCAGTTCTTC. This codes for CASSDSYNEQFF.

V is TRBV27 and J is TRBJ1-1; D is uncertain. The CDR3 contains 13 residues. With 2 bases removed from V and 3 bases from J, the gap between germline ends came to 7 bases. Germline V gives CDR1 MNHEY, CDR2 SMNVEV (reference sequence). The CDR3 region has the DNA TGTGCCAGCAGTTTAATACGGGACACTGAAGCTTTCTTT. Translated, it gives CASSLIRDTEAFF.

This clone has more than one count but fewer than ten. The chain employs TRBV6-5 and TRBJ2-4; tentatively, D is TRBD1 (6 bases). V was clipped by 5 bases and J by 1 base, with 6 bases between them. This CDR3 is built from 13 residues. From germline, CDR1 is MNHEY and CDR2 SVGAGI. The CDR3 coding sequence is TGTGCCAGCAGTACAGGGGCCAAAAACATTCAGTACTTC. Its protein is CASSTGAKNIQYF.

This clone was seen only a few times. The chain uses TRBV4-1 and TRBJ2-5, with TRBD2 identical over 8 bases. Losses at the gene ends were 2 bases for V and 1 base for J; bases not matched to a gene: 0. This CDR3 spans 14 amino acids. Germline values: CDR1 MGHRA, CDR2 YSYEKL. CDR3 in DNA: TGCGCCAGCAGCCAACTAGCGGGCCAAGAGACCCAGTACTTC. Translation gives CASSQLAGQETQYF.

In the case of this clone: The same CDR3 arises from other DNA sequences in this sample as well. The V call is TRBV27, the J call TRBJ2-7, with TRBD1 matching over 7 bases. The CDR3 is made up of 13 amino acids. Germline assignment: CDR1 MNHEY and CDR2 SMNVEV (reference sequence). Trimming cost V 5 bases and J 4 bases; bases outside gene matches: 5. The CDR3 nucleotides read TGTGCCAGCAGTGCCCGGACAGGTTACGAGCAGTACTTC. This translates into CASSARTGYEQYF.

This chain joins TRBV19 and TRBJ1-1, with 9 bases matching TRBD1. Trimming at V came to 3 bases and at J to 3 bases, leaving 2 bases not matched to a gene. The germline CDR1 and CDR2 sequences are LNHDA and SQIVND (reference sequence). The CDR3 length is 14 residues. The CDR3 DNA sequence: TGTGCCAGTAGTATGGACAGGGGAGACACTGAAGCTTTCTTT. This encodes CASSMDRGDTEAFF.

The gene calls are TRBV23-1 and TRBJ2-5; 7 bases match TRBD1. TRBV23-1 is sorted into the ORF group, with uncertain function. This CDR3 is built from 13 residues. V was pared by 10 bases and J by 4 bases, with 9 bases of the junction left unmatched. CDR3 region: CAIPSYRGETQYF. The CDR3 DNA reads as TGCGCCATCCCAAGCTACAGGGGAGAGACCCAGTACTTC.

The sample holds a few counts of this clone. The rearrangement joins TRBV7-3 to TRBJ1-1, with D perhaps TRBD1 (6 bases). V lost 3 bases and J lost 1, with 6 bases in between. This CDR3 spans 13 amino acids. CDR1 SGHTA and CDR2 FQGTGA come from the germline V gene. The CDR3 spells CASSLGQNTEAFF. In nucleotides, the CDR3 is TGTGCCAGCAGCTTGGGACAGAACACTGAAGCTTTCTTT.

The chain links TRBV6-6 to TRBJ1-1, with TRBD1 matching over 9 bases. Losses at the gene ends were 6 bases for V and 4 bases for J; bases not matched to a gene: 0. The CDR3 has 12 amino acids. Germline V lookup: CDR1 MNHNY, CDR2 SVGAGI (reference sequence). CDR3 in DNA: TGTGCCAGCAGGGGACAGGGCACTGAAGCTTTCTTT. Translated: CASRGQGTEAFF.

This sequence joins TRBV4-2 and TRBJ1-5, with a possible D match to TRBD1 (5 bases). Germline V gives CDR1 LGHNA, CDR2 YNFKEQ. Deletions cut 0 bases from V and 1 base from J, with 7 bases between. The length of the CDR3 is 15 residues. CDR3 protein: CASSQDGDSNQPQHF. DNA of the CDR3: TGTGCCAGCAGCCAAGATGGGGACAGCAATCAGCCCCAGCATTTT.

Only one count was recorded for this clone. The rearrangement joins TRBV9 to TRBJ1-1; D is unresolved. V gave up 0 bases and J gave up 0 bases, with 9 bases separating them. CDR3 size: 15 residues. Germline assignment: CDR1 SGDLS and CDR2 YYNGEE. The CDR3 coding sequence is TGTGCCAGCAGCGTAGGGGGAACCATGAACACTGAAGCTTTCTTT. Translated: CASSVGGTMNTEAFF.

The V call is TRBV6-1, the J call TRBJ2-4; no clear D gene. This CDR3 has 10 residues. V was clipped by 6 bases and J by 5 bases, with 2 bases between them. Germline V gene data show CDR1 as MNHNS and CDR2 as SASEGT. The CDR3 nucleotides read TGTGCCAGCAGAGAAAACATTCAGTACTTC. Translated: CASRENIQYF.

The chain is built from TRBV9 and TRBJ2-3; 13 nucleotides match TRBD2. The germline CDR1 and CDR2 sequences are SGDLS and YYNGEE. Germline trimming cut 0 bases from V and 4 bases from J; bases unmatched to any gene: 2. The CDR3 has 16 residues. As DNA, the CDR3 is TGTGCCAGCAGCGTAGCTACTAGCGGGGGGGCAGATACGCAGTATTTT. It encodes CASSVATSGGADTQYF.

This clone has just one count. The V and J genes are TRBV19 and TRBJ1-4; D ambiguous. The CDR3 sequence is 12 residues long. CDR1 is LNHDA and CDR2 is SQIVND in the germline V gene (reference sequence). Trimming pared 2 bases from V and 4 bases from J, leaving 2 bases between. The DNA of the CDR3 is TGTGCCAGTAGTATACATAATGAAAAACTGTTTTTT. Translated: CASSIHNEKLFF.

CDR3 sequence: CASSQEQGRYEQYF. CDR3 bases: TGTGCCAGCAGCCAAGAACAGGGGCGCTACGAGCAGTACTTC. The V and J genes are TRBV14 and TRBJ2-7; 7 bases match TRBD1. Germline lookup yields CDR1 SGHDN and CDR2 FVKESK. J gave up 3 bases and V 0 bases, and 2 bases lay outside the gene matches. The CDR3 totals 14 residues.

This clone has only one observation. The J gene is TRBJ2-3, the V gene TRBV7-9; possibly TRBD2 for D (6 bases). Trimming pared 3 bases from V and 5 bases from J, leaving 9 bases between. The germline gives CDR1 SEHNR, CDR2 FQNEAQ (reference sequence). The CDR3 has 13 amino acids. The CDR3 coding sequence is TGTGCCAGCAGCTTGGCAGCGGGAGATACGCAGTATTTT. Its protein product is CASSLAAGDTQYF.

This clone appeared once. This chain links TRBV30 with TRBJ2-2; 8 nucleotides align to TRBD1. The germline gives CDR1 GTSNPN, CDR2 SVGIG (reference sequence). V dropped 4 bases and J dropped 2; count of bases not matched to a gene: 0. The CDR3 is made up of 13 amino acids. The CDR3 spells CAWTGGNTGELFF. CDR3 nucleotides: TGTGCCTGGACAGGGGGCAACACCGGGGAGCTGTTTTTT.

This CDR3 reads CASSLDTYNEQFF. In DNA form, the CDR3 reads TGTGCCAGCAGTTTGGACACCTACAATGAGCAGTTCTTC. The chain links TRBV6-5 to TRBJ2-1, with D perhaps matching TRBD1 (5 bases). This CDR3 region has 13 residues. The V end was cut by 4 bases, the J end by 2 bases, with 6 bases between. Germline V gene lookup returns CDR1 MNHEY and CDR2 SVGAGI.

V is TRBV9 and J is TRBJ1-4; D is undetermined. V lost 0 bases, J lost 0 bases, and 6 bases lay in between. The germline V gene has CDR1 SGDLS and CDR2 YYNGEE. CDR3 length: 15 residues. The CDR3 sequence is CASSVGASTNEKLFF. CDR3 nucleotide sequence: TGTGCCAGCAGCGTAGGGGCCTCAACTAATGAAAAACTGTTTTTT.

The V call is TRBV6-4, the J call TRBJ2-7, with 10 bases fitting TRBD2. This CDR3 region has 15 residues. The ends lost 6 bases at V and 0 bases at J; junction bases unmatched: 5. Germline values: CDR1 MRHNA, CDR2 SNTAGT. CDR3 loop: CASRQLAGSSYEQYF. CDR3 bases: TGTGCCAGCAGGCAACTAGCGGGGAGCTCCTACGAGCAGTACTTC.